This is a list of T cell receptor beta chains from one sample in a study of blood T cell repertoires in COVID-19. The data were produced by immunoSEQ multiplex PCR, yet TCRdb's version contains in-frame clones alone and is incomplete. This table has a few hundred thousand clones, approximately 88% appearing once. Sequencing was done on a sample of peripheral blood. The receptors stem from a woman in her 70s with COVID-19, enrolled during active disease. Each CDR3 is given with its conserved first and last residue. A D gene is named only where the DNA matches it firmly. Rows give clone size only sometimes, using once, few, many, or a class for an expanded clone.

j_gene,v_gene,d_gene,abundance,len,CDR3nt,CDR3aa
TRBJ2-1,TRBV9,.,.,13,TGTGCCAGCAGCGTATCTACCTACAATGAGCAGTTCTTC,CASSVSTYNEQFF
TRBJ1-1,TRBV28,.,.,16,TGTGCCAGCAGTTTATTCCCCCCTGGGGGGAGGGAAGAAGCTTTCTTT,CASSLFPPGGREEAFF
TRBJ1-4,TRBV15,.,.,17,TGTGCCACCAGCAGAGGGGCAGGGGCGGGGGCTAATGAAAAACTGTTTTTT,CATSRGAGAGANEKLFF
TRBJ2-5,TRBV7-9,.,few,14,TGTGCCAGCAGCTTCTTGGGGGCTAGTGAGACCCAGTACTTC,CASSFLGASETQYF
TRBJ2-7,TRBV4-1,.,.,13,TGCGCCAGCAGCCCCAGGGGGAGGTACGAGCAGTACTTC,CASSPRGRYEQYF
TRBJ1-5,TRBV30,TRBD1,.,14,TGTGCCTGGAGTGTAGGTGACAGGGCAGAGCCCCAGCATTTT,CAWSVGDRAEPQHF
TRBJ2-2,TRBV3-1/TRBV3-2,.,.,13,TGTGCCAGCAGCCATCAGGGGTCCGGGGAGCTGTTTTTT,CASSHQGSGELFF
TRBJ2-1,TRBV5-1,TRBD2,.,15,TGCGCCAGCAGCTTGCTAGCGGGAGTAGGCAATGAGCAGTTCTTC,CASSLLAGVGNEQFF
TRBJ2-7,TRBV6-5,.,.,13,TGTGCCAGCAGTTATAGTAAACCCTACGAGCAGTACTTC,CASSYSKPYEQYF
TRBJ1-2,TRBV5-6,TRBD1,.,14,TGTGCCAGCAGCCCGGACAGGTCTAACTATGGCTACACCTTC,CASSPDRSNYGYTF
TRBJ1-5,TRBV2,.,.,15,TGTGCCAGCTCCGGGGGAATGGAGAGCAATCAGCCCCAGCATTTT,CASSGGMESNQPQHF
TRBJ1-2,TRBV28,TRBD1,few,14,TGTGCCAGCAGCCCAACCGACAGGGTCTATGGCTACACCTTC,CASSPTDRVYGYTF
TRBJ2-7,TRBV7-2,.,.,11,TGTGCCAGCAGCCACACCTACGAGCAGTACTTC,CASSHTYEQYF
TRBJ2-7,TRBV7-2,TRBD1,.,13,TGTGCCAGCAGCACCGGGACAGTCTACGAGCAGTACTTC,CASSTGTVYEQYF
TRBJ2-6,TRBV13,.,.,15,TGTGCCAGCAGCTTTCGGGACTCTGGGGCCAACGTCCTGACTTTC,CASSFRDSGANVLTF
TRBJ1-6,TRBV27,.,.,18,TGTGCCAGCAGTTTATTTGTCCGGTCCGGCTCCTATAATTCACCCCTCCACTTT,CASSLFVRSGSYNSPLHF
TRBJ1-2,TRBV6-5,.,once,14,TGTGCCAGCAGCTTAAAGGCAGGGGCCTATGGCTACACCTTC,CASSLKAGAYGYTF
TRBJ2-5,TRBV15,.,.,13,TGTGCCACCAGCGGTCGGCGGGAAGAGACCCAGTACTTC,CATSGRREETQYF
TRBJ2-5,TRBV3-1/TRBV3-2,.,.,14,TGTGCCAGCAATCATCATTCGAACGGGGAGACCCAGTACTTC,CASNHHSNGETQYF
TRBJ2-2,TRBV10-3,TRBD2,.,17,TGTGCCACCACCCGTATAGCGGGAGGGCCCGGGTCCGGGGAGCTGTTTTTT,CATTRIAGGPGSGELFF